These 26 T cell receptor beta chains were sequenced from one sample in a study of T cell repertoires in cytomegalovirus infection (dated 2019 in TCRdb). In light of the paper, this sample's treatment or condition label describes: in vitro stimulation with specific CMV peptide epitopes to enrich CMV-specific T cells. The sequencer was an Illumina HiSeq 1500. Starting from the raw public reads, TCRdb applied fastp trimming at Q25, assembled clones with MiXCR and retained in-frame beta chains. Duplicate CDR3 protein sequences are folded into a single record with the most common DNA and genes. This sample lists some 480,000 distinct CDR3 sequences; roughly a third were detected once. About a sixth of the sample lies in the top ten. No antigens are known for them. Here the sequenced sample was cultured PBMCs, taken from culture after CMV antigen stimulation. Receptor source: a human donor in good health (CMV status not recorded). Some clones in this sample may be carry-over from other donors' samples.

The chain uses TRBV4-1 and TRBJ1-1, with 7 bases matching TRBD1. The trim removed 4 bases at V and 3 bases at J, leaving 8 bases unmatched. This CDR3 has 15 amino acids. CDR1 MGHRA and CDR2 YSYEKL come from the germline V gene. CDR3 coding DNA: TGCGCCAGCAGCCCCCTCCAGGGGGTGGACACTGAAGCTTTCTTT. Translating it yields CASSPLQGVDTEAFF.

In its sample, this clonotype was seen many times. V usage is TRBV12-3 or TRBV12-4 and J usage is TRBJ2-7; 7 positions agree with TRBD1. J was trimmed by 0 bases and V by 6 bases; bases with no gene match: 5. The CDR3 runs to 14 residues. The CDR3, as DNA: TGTGCCAGCAGCGGACAGGAGACCTCCTACGAGCAGTACTTC. Protein sequence: CASSGQETSYEQYF.

This clonotype was seen more than once but under ten times. The chain has TRBV19 and TRBJ1-6, with TRBD1 as a possible D gene (6 bases). This CDR3 contains 13 residues. The germline V gene has CDR1 LNHDA and CDR2 SQIVND (reference sequence). V lost 2 bases, J lost 7 bases, and 6 bases lay in between. CDR3 bases: TGTGCCAGTAGTATACAGGGGAATTCACCCCTCCACTTT. Translated: CASSIQGNSPLHF. The full variable domain, with the rest looked up from reference TRBV19 and TRBJ1-6, is DGGITQSPKYLFRKEGQNVTLSCEQNLNHDAMYWYRQDPGQGLRLIYYSQIVNDFQKGDIAEGYSVSREKKESFPLTVTSAQKNPTAFYLCASSIQGNSPLHFGNGTRLTVT.

The CDR3 loop reads CASTPGGGPSNTEAFF. The DNA of the CDR3 is TGTGCCAGCACCCCAGGGGGGGGCCCATCGAACACTGAAGCTTTCTTT. The chain links TRBV28 to TRBJ1-1; 7 bases map to TRBD1. Germline V lookup: CDR1 MDHEN, CDR2 SYDVKM. The CDR3 consists of 16 residues. V lost 7 bases to trimming and J lost 1 base; unmatched junction nucleotides: 12.

This clonotype was detected ten times or more. The chain is built from TRBV11-2 and TRBJ2-2, with 8 bases that match TRBD2. The trim removed 5 bases at V and 5 bases at J, leaving 7 bases unmatched. Per germline, CDR1 SGHAT and CDR2 FQNNGV. The CDR3 covers 15 residues. The CDR3 bases are TGTGCCAGCAGCAAAATAGCGGGAAGGACCGGGGAGCTGTTTTTT. Its protein product is CASSKIAGRTGELFF.

In its sample, this clonotype was seen a few times. The J gene is TRBJ1-4, the V gene TRBV5-8, with D unclear. Germline V gives CDR1 SGHTS, CDR2 YDEGEE. The CDR3 runs to 16 residues. V was trimmed by 4 bases and J by 4 bases, leaving 17 bases between them. The CDR3, as DNA: TGTGCCAGCAGCCCTCAAACCGACACGCATAATGAAAAACTGTTTTTT. Amino acids: CASSPQTDTHNEKLFF.

This clonotype was picked up a small number of times. V gene TRBV30 combines with J gene TRBJ1-5; perhaps TRBD1 as D (5 bases). This CDR3 spans 13 amino acids. V lost 3 bases to trimming and J lost 2 bases, with 8 bases between them. In germline, CDR1 is GTSNPN, CDR2 SVGIG (reference sequence). Here the CDR3 DNA reads TGTGCCTGGAGCCAGGGTGGCAATCAGCCCCAGCATTTT. It is translated as CAWSQGGNQPQHF.

This clonotype occurred once. The junction differs from germline at one of its ends, possibly a read error. This rearrangement joins TRBV6-5 to TRBJ1-1; D uncertain. Germline CDR1 and CDR2: MNHEY and SVGAGI. The CDR3 contains 16 residues. CDR3 sequence: CASSYSIGTLFTEVFF. CDR3 coding DNA: TGTGCCAGCAGTTACTCGATCGGCACTTTATTCACTGAAGTTTTCTTT.

This clonotype was detected a few times. V usage is TRBV6-6 and J usage is TRBJ2-2; D may be TRBD2 (6 bases). V was clipped by 1 base and J by 4 bases, with 13 bases between them. Germline CDR1 and CDR2: MNHNY and SVGAGI (reference sequence). This CDR3 spans 16 amino acids. CDR3 sequence reads: CASSYLGEVGTGELFF. CDR3 coding DNA: TGTGCCAGCAGTTACTTAGGGGAGGTGGGCACCGGGGAGCTGTTTTTT.

This clonotype was detected a few times. The chain recombines TRBV4-1 with TRBJ1-1, with 9 positions matching TRBD1. V shed 4 bases and J 2 bases; nucleotides not matched to a gene: 8. Germline V lookup: CDR1 MGHRA, CDR2 YSYEKL. CDR3 length: 16 residues. The CDR3 DNA sequence: TGCGCCAGCAGCCGAGGGACAGGGCGAACCAACACTGAAGCTTTCTTT. This gives the protein CASSRGTGRTNTEAFF.

The J gene is TRBJ1-2, the V gene TRBV4-3, with D tentatively TRBD1 (6 bases). The length of the CDR3 is 14 residues. V gave up 0 bases and J gave up 7 bases, with 12 bases separating them. The V gene's germline CDR1 is LGHNA and CDR2 YSLEER. The CDR3 protein is CASSQEHTRGGYTF. CDR3 DNA sequence: TGCGCCAGCAGCCAAGAGCACACCAGGGGTGGCTACACCTTC.

V usage is TRBV20-1 and J usage is TRBJ1-6; D not certain. The CDR3 loop spans 15 amino acids. With 3 bases removed from V and 7 bases from J, the gap between germline ends came to 16 bases. The germline gives CDR1 DFQATT, CDR2 SNEGSKA (reference sequence). The CDR3 loop is CSARSLTVGNSPLHF. The CDR3 nucleotides read TGCAGTGCTAGGTCGCTAACAGTAGGAAATTCACCCCTCCACTTT.

This clonotype has only a few counts. The chain has TRBV7-6 and TRBJ1-1; D gene uncertain. The CDR3 has 15 amino acids. Germline CDR1 reads SGHVS; CDR2 reads FNYEAQ. Trimming stripped 4 bases from V and 4 bases from J, with 16 bases between. CDR3 protein: CASSYTATLGTEAFF. DNA for the CDR3: TGTGCCAGCAGCTACACGGCAACTTTGGGCACTGAAGCTTTCTTT.

The table lists this clonotype with a few counts. The gene calls are TRBV7-2 and TRBJ1-5; no clear D. This CDR3 comprises 14 residues. The V end lost 1 base, the J end lost 4 bases, and 8 bases lay between the germline ends. The germline V gene encodes CDR1 SGHTA and CDR2 FQGNSA. CDR3 residues: CASSLEPLNQPQHF. The CDR3 DNA reads TGTGCCAGCAGCTTAGAGCCCCTAAATCAGCCCCAGCATTTT.

The CDR3, as DNA: TGTGCCAGCGGGGGATTAGCGGGGTACGGGGGTGAGCAGTTCTTC. It specifies CASGGLAGYGGEQFF. The V call is TRBV6-5, the J call TRBJ2-1, with TRBD2 matching over 8 bases. Germline V lookup: CDR1 MNHEY, CDR2 SVGAGI. V was clipped by 8 bases and J by 9 bases; unmatched bases: 15. This CDR3 spans 15 amino acids.

The chain couples TRBV19 to TRBJ1-1; a possible D gene is TRBD1 (5 bases). Trimming removed 1 base at V and 1 base at J, with 10 bases between. Germline V gene data show CDR1 as LNHDA and CDR2 as SQIVND (reference sequence). The length of the CDR3 is 15 residues. The CDR3 loop is CASSIGAGKNTEAFF. CDR3 nucleotides: TGTGCCAGTAGTATAGGAGCAGGGAAGAACACTGAAGCTTTCTTT.

This chain connects TRBV7-3 to TRBJ2-1, with D possibly matching TRBD1 (5 bases). CDR3 length equals 13 residues. Germline assignment: CDR1 SGHTA and CDR2 FQGTGA. The V gene lost 5 bases and the J gene lost 3 bases, with 8 bases spanning the gap. The CDR3 coding sequence is TGTGCCAGCAGCCGCAGGGTCTACAATGAGCAGTTCTTC. This codes for CASSRRVYNEQFF.

The gene calls are TRBV7-3 and TRBJ1-5; 9 bases fit TRBD1. Germline CDR1 is SGHTA and CDR2 is FQGTGA. With V trimmed by 5 bases and J by 3 bases, 5 bases remained unmatched. This CDR3 contains 15 residues. In nucleotides, the CDR3 is TGTGCCAGCAGCCAAGGACAGGGGAACAATCAGCCCCAGCATTTT. This sequence encodes CASSQGQGNNQPQHF.

This clonotype was recorded many times. V is TRBV7-2 and J is TRBJ1-6; TRBD1 agrees at 8 bases. CDR1 is SGHTA, CDR2 FQGNSA, per germline. The CDR3 spans 16 residues. The V gene end was trimmed by 6 bases and the J gene end by 3 bases; junction bases not matched to a gene: 7. The CDR3: CASSTGTGHYNSPLHF. CDR3 coding DNA: TGTGCCAGCAGTACCGGGACAGGCCACTATAATTCACCCCTCCACTTT. Complete variable domain (other parts from reference TRBV7-2 and TRBJ1-6): GAGVSQSPSNKVTEKGKDVELRCDPISGHTALYWYRQSLGQGLEFLIYFQGNSAPDKSGLPSDRFSAERTGGSVSTLTIQRTQQEDSAVYLCASSTGTGHYNSPLHFGNGTRLTVT.

The genes are TRBV27 and TRBJ2-5, with D perhaps given as TRBD1 or TRBD2 (5 bases each). V gave up 6 bases and J gave up 5 bases, with 10 bases separating them. Germline V gene lookup returns CDR1 MNHEY and CDR2 SMNVEV (reference sequence). This CDR3 is built from 12 residues. The chain's CDR3 is CASSLWGETQYF. The DNA for the CDR3 is TGTGCCAGCAGCCTCTGGGGGGAGACCCAGTACTTC.

V and J are TRBV20-1 and TRBJ1-1; the D is unclear. With 6 bases removed from V and 3 bases from J, the gap between germline ends came to 17 bases. Germline V gene data show CDR1 as DFQATT and CDR2 as SNEGSKA (reference sequence). CDR3 size: 14 residues. The CDR3 here is CSAPGGLRDTEAFF. CDR3 DNA: TGCAGTGCCCCGGGTGGGTTGAGGGACACTGAAGCTTTCTTT.

This clonotype turned up a few times. The chain uses TRBV20-1 and TRBJ2-1; the D is unclear. V was pared by 3 bases and J by 9 bases, with 12 bases between. The CDR3 length is 12 residues. Germline V lookup: CDR1 DFQATT, CDR2 SNEGSKA (reference sequence). The CDR3 DNA follows: TGCAGTGCTAGGGCGGATTTGCGTGAGCAGTTCTTC. It translates to CSARADLREQFF.

The table lists this clonotype with a few counts. This chain connects TRBV5-1 to TRBJ2-5, with D possibly TRBD1 on 6 matching bases. CDR1 and CDR2 (germline): SGHRS, YFSETQ. V dropped 6 bases and J dropped 3 bases, with 9 bases sitting between them. The CDR3 covers 12 residues. Written as DNA, the CDR3 is TGCGCCAGCACGCAGGGGAAAGAGACCCAGTACTTC. It translates to CASTQGKETQYF.

This clonotype was seen ten or more times. The rearrangement joins TRBV7-6 to TRBJ2-6, with D hard to call. Trimming took 0 bases from V and 1 from J, leaving 7 bases between them. This CDR3 contains 16 residues. From germline, CDR1 is SGHVS and CDR2 FNYEAQ. The CDR3 sequence: CASSLAARSGANVLTF. In DNA, the CDR3 is TGTGCCAGCAGCTTAGCAGCGCGGTCTGGGGCCAACGTCCTGACTTTC.

As to this clonotype: This sequence may be a read error, since a much larger clone differs from it by one base. The chain combines TRBV5-3 with TRBJ1-3; D gene unclear. TRBV5-3 is assigned to the ORF class and has an uncertain function. CDR3 length equals 14 residues. V was trimmed by 8 bases and J by 0 bases, leaving 12 bases between them. DNA for the CDR3: TGTGCCAGCAGCCCAGAGAGCTCTGGAAACACCATATATTTT. Protein sequence: CASSPESSGNTIYF.

This clonotype was observed a handful of times. The chain couples TRBV28 to TRBJ1-1; no clear D. The CDR3 is made up of 12 amino acids. Trimming left V 6 bases short and J 8 bases short, with 13 bases between. CDR1 is MDHEN, CDR2 SYDVKM, per germline. CDR3: CASSPLGIEAFF. The CDR3 coding sequence is TGTGCCAGCAGCCCCCTGGGGATCGAAGCTTTCTTT. The variable domain in full, completed from reference TRBV28 and TRBJ1-1, reads DVKVTQSSRYLVKRTGEKVFLECVQDMDHENMFWYRQDPGLGLRLIYFSYDVKMKEKGDIPEGYSVSREKKERFSLILESASTNQTSMYLCASSPLGIEAFFGQGTRLTVV.